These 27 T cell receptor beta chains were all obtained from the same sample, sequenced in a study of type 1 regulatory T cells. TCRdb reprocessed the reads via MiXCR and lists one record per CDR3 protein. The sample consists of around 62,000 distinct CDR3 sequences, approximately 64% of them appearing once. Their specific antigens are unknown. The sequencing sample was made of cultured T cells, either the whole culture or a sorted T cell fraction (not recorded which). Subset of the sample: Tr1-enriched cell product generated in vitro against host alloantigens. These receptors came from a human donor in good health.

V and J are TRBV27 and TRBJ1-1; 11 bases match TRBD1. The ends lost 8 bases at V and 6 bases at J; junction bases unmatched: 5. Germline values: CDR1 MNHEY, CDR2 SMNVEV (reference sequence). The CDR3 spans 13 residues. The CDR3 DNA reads TGTGCCAGCGAAGGACAGGGGGCTTCTGAAGCTTTCTTT. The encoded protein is CASEGQGASEAFF.

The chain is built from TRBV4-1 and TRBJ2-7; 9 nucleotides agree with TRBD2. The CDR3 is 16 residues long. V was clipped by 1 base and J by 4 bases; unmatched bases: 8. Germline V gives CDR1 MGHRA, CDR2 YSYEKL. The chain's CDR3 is CASSQVLSGSGYEQYF. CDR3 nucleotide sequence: TGCGCCAGCAGCCAAGTTCTTAGCGGGAGTGGGTACGAGCAGTACTTC.

CDR3 nucleotides: TGTGCCAGCAGCCCGTCCGGTGTGGGGCGAACCGGGGAGCTGTTTTTT. It translates to CASSPSGVGRTGELFF. J is TRBJ2-2 and V is TRBV5-4, with D possibly TRBD1 on 5 matching bases. Germline loops: CDR1 SGHNT, CDR2 YYREEE (reference sequence). The CDR3 loop spans 16 amino acids. With 4 bases removed from V and 5 bases from J, the gap between germline ends came to 18 bases. The complete variable domain, with remaining parts taken from reference TRBV5-4 and TRBJ2-2, reads ETGVTQSPTHLIKTRGQQVTLRCSSQSGHNTVSWYQQALGQGPQFIFQYYREEENGRGNFPPRFSGLQFPNYSSELNVNALELDDSALYLCASSPSGVGRTGELFFGEGSRLTVL.

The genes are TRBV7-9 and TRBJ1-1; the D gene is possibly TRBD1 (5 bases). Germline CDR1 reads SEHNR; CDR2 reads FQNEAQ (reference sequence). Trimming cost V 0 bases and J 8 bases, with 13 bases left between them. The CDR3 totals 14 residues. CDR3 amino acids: CASSLAILRDEAFF. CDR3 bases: TGTGCCAGCAGCTTAGCTATTCTACGGGACGAAGCTTTCTTT.

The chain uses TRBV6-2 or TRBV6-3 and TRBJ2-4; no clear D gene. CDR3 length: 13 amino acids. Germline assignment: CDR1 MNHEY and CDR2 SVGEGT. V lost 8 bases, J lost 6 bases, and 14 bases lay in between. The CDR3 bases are TGTGCCAGCGTCGACTTGTTGAGAAACATTCAGTACTTC. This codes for CASVDLLRNIQYF.

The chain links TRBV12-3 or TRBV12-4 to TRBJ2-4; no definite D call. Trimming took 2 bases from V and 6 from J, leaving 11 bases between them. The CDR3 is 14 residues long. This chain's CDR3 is CASSLFQTGNIQYF. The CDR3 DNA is TGTGCCAGCAGTTTATTCCAGACGGGAAACATTCAGTACTTC.

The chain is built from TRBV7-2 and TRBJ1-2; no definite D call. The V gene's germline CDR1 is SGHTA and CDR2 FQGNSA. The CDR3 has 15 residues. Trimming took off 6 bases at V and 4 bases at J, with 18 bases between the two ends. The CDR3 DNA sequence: TGTGCCAGCAGTCATAGACAAGGAGGGTCCTATGGCTACACCTTC. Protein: CASSHRQGGSYGYTF.

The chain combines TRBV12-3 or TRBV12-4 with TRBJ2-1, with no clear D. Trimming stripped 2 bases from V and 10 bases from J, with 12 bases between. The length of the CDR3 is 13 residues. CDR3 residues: CASSLSSGVEQFF. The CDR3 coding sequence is TGTGCCAGCAGTTTATCATCCGGAGTGGAGCAGTTCTTC.

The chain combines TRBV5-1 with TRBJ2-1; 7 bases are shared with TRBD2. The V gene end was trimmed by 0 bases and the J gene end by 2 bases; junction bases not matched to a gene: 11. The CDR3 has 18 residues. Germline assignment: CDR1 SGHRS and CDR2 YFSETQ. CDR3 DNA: TGCGCCAGCAGCTTGGATATCGGGAGGACCCACCCCTACAATGAGCAGTTCTTC. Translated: CASSLDIGRTHPYNEQFF.

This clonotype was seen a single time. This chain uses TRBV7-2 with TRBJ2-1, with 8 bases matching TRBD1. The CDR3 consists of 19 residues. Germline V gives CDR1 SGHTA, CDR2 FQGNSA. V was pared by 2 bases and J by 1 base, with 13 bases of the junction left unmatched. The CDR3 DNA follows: TGTGCCAGCAGCTTAAGGTTTGGTCAGGGGGCCGTTTCCTACAATGAGCAGTTCTTC. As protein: CASSLRFGQGAVSYNEQFF.

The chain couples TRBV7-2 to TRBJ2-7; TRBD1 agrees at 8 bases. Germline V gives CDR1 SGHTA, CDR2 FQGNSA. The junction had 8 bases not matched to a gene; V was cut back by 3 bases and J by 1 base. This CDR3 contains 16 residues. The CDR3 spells CASSFGQGWRSYEQYF. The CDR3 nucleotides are TGTGCCAGCAGCTTTGGACAGGGATGGAGGTCCTACGAGCAGTACTTC.

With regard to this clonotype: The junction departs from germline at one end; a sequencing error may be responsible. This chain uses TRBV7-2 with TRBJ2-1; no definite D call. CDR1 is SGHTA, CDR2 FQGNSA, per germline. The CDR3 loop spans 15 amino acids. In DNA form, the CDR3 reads TGTGCCAGCAGCTTAGCGGCTATCTCCTACAGTGAGCAGTTCTTC. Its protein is CASSLAAISYSEQFF.

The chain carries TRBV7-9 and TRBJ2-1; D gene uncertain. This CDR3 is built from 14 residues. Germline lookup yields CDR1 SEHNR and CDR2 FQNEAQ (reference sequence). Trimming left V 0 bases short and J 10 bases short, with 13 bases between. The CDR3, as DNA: TGTGCCAGCAGCTTAGCGGCGAGCGACGGGGAGCAGTTCTTC. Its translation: CASSLAASDGEQFF.

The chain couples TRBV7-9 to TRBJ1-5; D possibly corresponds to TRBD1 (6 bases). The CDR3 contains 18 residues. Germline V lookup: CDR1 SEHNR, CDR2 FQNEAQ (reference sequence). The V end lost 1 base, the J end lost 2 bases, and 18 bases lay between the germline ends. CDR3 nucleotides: TGTGCCAGCAGCTTAGTTCCCGGGCAGGGGACACGCAATCAGCCCCAGCATTTT. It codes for CASSLVPGQGTRNQPQHF.

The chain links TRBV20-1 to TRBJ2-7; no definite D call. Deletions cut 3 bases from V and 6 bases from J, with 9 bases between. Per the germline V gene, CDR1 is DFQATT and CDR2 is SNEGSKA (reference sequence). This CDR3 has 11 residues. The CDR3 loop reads CSASASLEQYF. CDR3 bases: TGCAGTGCTAGTGCCAGTCTCGAGCAGTACTTC.

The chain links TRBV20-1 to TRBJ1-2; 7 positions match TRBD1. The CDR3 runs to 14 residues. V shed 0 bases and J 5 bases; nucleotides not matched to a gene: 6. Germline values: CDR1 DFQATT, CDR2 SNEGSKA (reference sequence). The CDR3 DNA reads TGCAGTGCTAGAGATCAGACAGGGCGGTATGGCTACACCTTC. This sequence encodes CSARDQTGRYGYTF.

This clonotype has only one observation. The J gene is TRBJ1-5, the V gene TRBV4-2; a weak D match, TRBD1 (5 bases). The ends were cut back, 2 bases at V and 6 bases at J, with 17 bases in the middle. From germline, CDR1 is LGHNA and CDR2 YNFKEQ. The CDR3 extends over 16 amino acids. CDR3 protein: CASSQNLRQGVQPQHF. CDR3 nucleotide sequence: TGTGCCAGCAGCCAAAACCTGAGGCAGGGCGTTCAGCCCCAGCATTTT.

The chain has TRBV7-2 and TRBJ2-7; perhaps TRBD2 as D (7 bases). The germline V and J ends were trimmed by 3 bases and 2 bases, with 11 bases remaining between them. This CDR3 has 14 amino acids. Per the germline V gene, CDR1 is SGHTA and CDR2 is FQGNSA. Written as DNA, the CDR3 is TGTGCCAGCAGCTTCCGCGGGGGCACCTACGAGCAGTACTTC. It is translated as CASSFRGGTYEQYF.

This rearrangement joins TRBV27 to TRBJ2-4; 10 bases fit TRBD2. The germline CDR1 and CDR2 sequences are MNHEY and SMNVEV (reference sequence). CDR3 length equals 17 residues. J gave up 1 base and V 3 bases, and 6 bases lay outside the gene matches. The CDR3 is CASSFLRTSGAKNIQYF. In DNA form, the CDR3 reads TGTGCCAGCAGTTTTCTCCGGACTAGCGGCGCCAAAAACATTCAGTACTTC.

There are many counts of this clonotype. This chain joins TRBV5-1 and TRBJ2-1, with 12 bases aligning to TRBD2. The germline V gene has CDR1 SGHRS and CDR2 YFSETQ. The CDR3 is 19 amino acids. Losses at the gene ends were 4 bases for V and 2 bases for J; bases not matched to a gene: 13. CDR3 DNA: TGCGCCAGCAGCACTACCGGGACTAGCGGGTCGCGGGCCTACAATGAGCAGTTCTTC. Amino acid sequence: CASSTTGTSGSRAYNEQFF.

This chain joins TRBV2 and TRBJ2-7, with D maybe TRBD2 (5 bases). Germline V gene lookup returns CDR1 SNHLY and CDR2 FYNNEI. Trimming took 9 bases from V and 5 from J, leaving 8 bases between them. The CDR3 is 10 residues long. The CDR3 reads CARGRDEQYF. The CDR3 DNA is TGTGCCAGGGGGAGAGACGAGCAGTACTTC.

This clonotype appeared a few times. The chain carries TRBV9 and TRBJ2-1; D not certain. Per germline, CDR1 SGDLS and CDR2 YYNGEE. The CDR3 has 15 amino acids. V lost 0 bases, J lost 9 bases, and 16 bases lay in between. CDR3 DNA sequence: TGTGCCAGCAGCGTAGCCCCTAGAACAACCAGTGAGCAGTTCTTC. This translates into CASSVAPRTTSEQFF.

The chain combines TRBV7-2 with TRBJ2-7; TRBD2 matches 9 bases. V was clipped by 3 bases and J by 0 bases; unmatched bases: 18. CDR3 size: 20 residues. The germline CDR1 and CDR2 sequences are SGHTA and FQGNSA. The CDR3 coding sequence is TGTGCCAGCAGCTTTTCCTCCCTCGTCTCAACTAGCGGGCACTCCTACGAGCAGTACTTC. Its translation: CASSFSSLVSTSGHSYEQYF.

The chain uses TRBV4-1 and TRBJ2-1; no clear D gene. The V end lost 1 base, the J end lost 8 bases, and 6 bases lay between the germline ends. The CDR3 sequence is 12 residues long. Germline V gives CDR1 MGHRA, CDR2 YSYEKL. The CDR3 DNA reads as TGCGCCAGCAGCCAAGCTAGAGATGAGCAGTTCTTC. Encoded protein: CASSQARDEQFF.

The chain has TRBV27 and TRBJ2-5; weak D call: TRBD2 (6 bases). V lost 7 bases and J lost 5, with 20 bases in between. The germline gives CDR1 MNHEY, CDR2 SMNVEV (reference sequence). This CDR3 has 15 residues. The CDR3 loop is CASTVSGLPQETQYF. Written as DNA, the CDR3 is TGTGCCAGCACTGTCTCGGGACTTCCACAGGAGACCCAGTACTTC.

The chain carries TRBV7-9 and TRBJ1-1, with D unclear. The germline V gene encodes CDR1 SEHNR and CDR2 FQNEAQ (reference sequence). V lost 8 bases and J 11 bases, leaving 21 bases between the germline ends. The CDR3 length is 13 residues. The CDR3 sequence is CASGTLTGFWAFF. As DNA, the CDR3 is TGTGCCAGCGGAACTTTGACCGGATTCTGGGCTTTCTTT.

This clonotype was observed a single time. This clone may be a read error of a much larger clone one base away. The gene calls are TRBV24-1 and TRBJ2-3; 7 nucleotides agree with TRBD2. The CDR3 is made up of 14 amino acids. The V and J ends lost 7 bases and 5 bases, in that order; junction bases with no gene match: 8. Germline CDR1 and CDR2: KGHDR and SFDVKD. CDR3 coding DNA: TGTGCCACCAGGATTAGCGGGTCGGGAGATACGCAGTATTTT. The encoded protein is CATRISGSGDTQYF.